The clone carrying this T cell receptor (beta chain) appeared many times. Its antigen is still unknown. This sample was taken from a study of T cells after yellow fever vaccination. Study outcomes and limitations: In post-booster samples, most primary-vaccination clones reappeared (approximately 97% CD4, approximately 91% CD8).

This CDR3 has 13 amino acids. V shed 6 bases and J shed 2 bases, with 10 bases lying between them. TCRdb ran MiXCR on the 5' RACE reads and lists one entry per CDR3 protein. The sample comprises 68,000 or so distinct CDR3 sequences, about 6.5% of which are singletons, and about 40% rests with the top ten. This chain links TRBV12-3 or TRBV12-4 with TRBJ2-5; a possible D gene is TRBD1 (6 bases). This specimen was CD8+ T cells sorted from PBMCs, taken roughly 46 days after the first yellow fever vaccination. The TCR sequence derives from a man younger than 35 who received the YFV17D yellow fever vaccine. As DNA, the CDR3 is TGTGCCAGCAGCCGGACAGTACAAGAGACCCAGTACTTC. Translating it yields CASSRTVQETQYF.